This entry lists 27 T cell receptor beta chains sequenced from one sample in a study of blood T cells in healthy people across ages. A second PCR of 7 to 11 cycles used a sample-barcoded 5' primer and a J-beta primer mix. TCRdb recomputed calls from the 5' RACE reads with MiXCR, one row per CDR3 protein. Of about 970,000 distinct CDR3 sequences in the sample, roughly 47% were seen once. The material sequenced was blood. Receptors originate from a woman aged 60-70 years in good health.

This chain uses TRBV29-1 with TRBJ1-5; D is ambiguous. The CDR3 spans 13 residues. Germline V gives CDR1 SQVTM, CDR2 ANQGSEA. Trimming left V 2 bases short and J 4 bases short, with 9 bases between. The chain's CDR3 is CSVEIVANQPQHF. DNA for the CDR3: TGCAGCGTTGAAATTGTAGCGAATCAGCCCCAGCATTTT.

This clonotype has a single count. The chain recombines TRBV13 with TRBJ2-5; 10 nucleotides line up with TRBD2. The CDR3 covers 17 residues. The V gene's germline CDR1 is PRHDT and CDR2 FYEKMQ (reference sequence). Trimming at V came to 5 bases and at J to 3 bases, leaving 12 bases not matched to a gene. The CDR3 DNA reads TGTGCCAGCAGCGAATTCGGCCTAGCGGGAGAGGAAGAGACCCAGTACTTC. Protein sequence: CASSEFGLAGEEETQYF. The full variable domain, with the rest looked up from reference TRBV13 and TRBJ2-5, is AAGVIQSPRHLIKEKRETATLKCYPIPRHDTVYWYQQGPGQDPQFLISFYEKMQSDKGSIPDRFSAQQFSDYHSELNMSSLELGDSALYFCASSEFGLAGEEETQYFGPGTRLLVL.

This clonotype was detected only a few times. The rearrangement joins TRBV4-2 to TRBJ1-2, with 7 bases fitting TRBD1. The germline gives CDR1 LGHNA, CDR2 YNFKEQ. Unmatched junction bases numbered 4, after V lost 0 bases and J lost 0 bases. The CDR3 contains 16 residues. CDR3 sequence (DNA): TGTGCCAGCAGCCAAGAAAGAGGGGGCGCTAACTATGGCTACACCTTC. The encoded protein is CASSQERGGANYGYTF.

The chain links TRBV7-2 to TRBJ1-5; perhaps TRBD1 as D (5 bases). V gave up 5 bases and J gave up 7 bases, with 18 bases separating them. Germline lookup yields CDR1 SGHTA and CDR2 FQGNSA. The CDR3 is made up of 15 amino acids. CDR3 nucleotide sequence: TGTGCCAGCAGCGCCCGGGACTTTGGCAGACAGCCCCAGCATTTT. Translated, it gives CASSARDFGRQPQHF.

The chain couples TRBV3-1 to TRBJ2-7; 15 bases line up with TRBD2. Germline CDR1 LGHDT, CDR2 YNNKEL (reference sequence). This CDR3 comprises 20 residues. After removal of 4 bases from V and 1 base from J, the junction contained 14 bases not matched to a gene. CDR3 DNA: TGTGCCAGCAGCCTTCGATGGACTAGCGGGAGGGGACCGACTTCCTACGAGCAGTACTTC. This codes for CASSLRWTSGRGPTSYEQYF.

The V and J genes are TRBV12-5 and TRBJ2-1, with 7 bases that match TRBD1. V gave up 1 base and J gave up 8 bases; unmatched junction bases: 11. The CDR3 loop spans 16 amino acids. Germline V gene lookup returns CDR1 LGHNT and CDR2 FRNRAP. The DNA for the CDR3 is TGTGCTAGTGGTTTGGGACTTATTGGAACAGGGGATGAGCAGTTCTTC. As protein: CASGLGLIGTGDEQFF.

This chain joins TRBV7-2 and TRBJ1-4; D is unresolved. Germline CDR1 is SGHTA and CDR2 is FQGNSA. The CDR3 is made up of 15 amino acids. Trimming shortened V by 5 bases and J by 0 bases, and 10 bases separated the two germline ends. The DNA for the CDR3 is TGTGCCAGCAGCCTCTGGACGGCAACTAATGAAAAACTGTTTTTT. Its translation is CASSLWTATNEKLFF.

V is TRBV7-3 and J is TRBJ1-2, with 12 bases aligning to TRBD1. CDR3 length: 15 residues. Trimming took 5 bases from V and 2 from J; bases not matched to a gene: 3. Germline CDR1 is SGHTA and CDR2 is FQGTGA. The CDR3 DNA sequence: TGTGCCAGCAGCCCTGGGACAGGGGGCAACTATGGCTACACCTTC. Amino acid sequence: CASSPGTGGNYGYTF. Together with reference TRBV7-3 and TRBJ1-2, the CDR3 gives the full variable domain: GAGVSQTPSNKVTEKGKYVELRCDPISGHTALYWYRQSLGQGPEFLIYFQGTGAADDSGLPNDRFFAVRPEGSVSTLKIQRTERGDSAVYLCASSPGTGGNYGYTFGSGTRLTVV.

V usage is TRBV7-9 and J usage is TRBJ2-5; 8 bases fit TRBD1. V was clipped by 6 bases and J by 1 base; unmatched bases: 10. CDR3 length equals 16 residues. CDR1 and CDR2 from the germline V gene are SEHNR and FQNEAQ (reference sequence). CDR3 coding DNA: TGTGCCAGCAGATTAACCGGACAGGGAGTCCAAGAGACCCAGTACTTC. Its translation: CASRLTGQGVQETQYF.

The gene calls are TRBV9 and TRBJ2-7, with TRBD2 as a possible D gene (6 bases). This CDR3 is 14 amino acids long. Trimming stripped 4 bases from V and 3 bases from J, with 14 bases between. Germline assignment: CDR1 SGDLS and CDR2 YYNGEE. The CDR3 loop is CASSIGTLDYEQYF. The CDR3 nucleotides read TGTGCCAGCAGCATCGGGACTCTTGACTACGAGCAGTACTTC.

This clonotype was seen a handful of times. The rearrangement links TRBV5-1 to TRBJ2-7; no clear D gene. Trimming took off 4 bases at V and 4 bases at J, with 6 bases between the two ends. Germline V gene lookup returns CDR1 SGHRS and CDR2 YFSETQ. This CDR3 region has 11 residues. The DNA of the CDR3 is TGCGCCAGCAGCAATTTATACGAGCAGTACTTC. It translates to CASSNLYEQYF.

This sequence joins TRBV28 and TRBJ2-7; D is possibly TRBD2 (6 bases). There are 14 residues in the CDR3. V lost 4 bases and J lost 2, with 12 bases in between. Germline CDR1 is MDHEN and CDR2 is SYDVKM. Here the CDR3 DNA reads TGTGCCAGCAGTTACGGAGGGATAGCCTACGAGCAGTACTTC. Translation: CASSYGGIAYEQYF.

This clonotype appeared a few times. The chain is built from TRBV15 and TRBJ1-5; no definite D call. Germline V lookup: CDR1 LNHNV, CDR2 YYDKDF (reference sequence). Trimming removed 0 bases from V and 7 bases from J, with 7 bases in between. The CDR3 is made up of 13 amino acids. The CDR3 DNA is TGTGCCACCAGCAGAGACGGGTGGCAGCCCCAGCATTTT. This translates into CATSRDGWQPQHF.

The V gene is TRBV27, the J gene TRBJ2-3; D is ambiguous. The CDR3 extends over 14 amino acids. Germline-derived CDR1 and CDR2 are MNHEY and SMNVEV (reference sequence). Trimming left V 5 bases short and J 4 bases short, with 13 bases between. CDR3 coding DNA: TGTGCCAGCAGTCAGCCAAGTTTCCCAGATACGCAGTATTTT. Protein product: CASSQPSFPDTQYF.

The chain is built from TRBV27 and TRBJ1-2, with D uncertain. Trimming cost V 2 bases and J 2 bases, with 9 bases left between them. This CDR3 spans 14 amino acids. Germline CDR1 is MNHEY and CDR2 is SMNVEV (reference sequence). The CDR3 DNA follows: TGTGCCAGCAGTTTAAGGCGTCAGAACTATGGCTACACCTTC. Its translation is CASSLRRQNYGYTF.

This chain connects TRBV20-1 to TRBJ2-5; D uncertain. Germline V gene lookup returns CDR1 DFQATT and CDR2 SNEGSKA (reference sequence). The CDR3 totals 14 residues. Trimming removed 4 bases at V and 5 bases at J, with 17 bases between. CDR3 protein: CSATARLGLETQYF. In nucleotides, the CDR3 is TGCAGTGCTACGGCCCGACTCGGGCTCGAGACCCAGTACTTC.

This clonotype was counted between two and nine times. The chain couples TRBV9 to TRBJ2-5, with D hard to call. CDR1 SGDLS and CDR2 YYNGEE come from the germline V gene. The CDR3 spans 16 residues. V lost 0 bases, J lost 1 base, and 13 bases lay in between. As DNA, the CDR3 is TGTGCCAGCAGCGTAGGAAGGAGCAGTTCCCAAGAGACCCAGTACTTC. This encodes CASSVGRSSSQETQYF.

V is TRBV29-1 and J is TRBJ1-4, with D unresolved. Germline V gene sequence: CDR1 SQVTM, CDR2 ANQGSEA. The CDR3 is made up of 12 amino acids. V dropped 3 bases and J dropped 10 bases, with 12 bases sitting between them. The CDR3 sequence: CSVDSGFGKLFF. CDR3 coding DNA: TGCAGCGTTGATTCAGGTTTTGGAAAACTGTTTTTT.

Points on this clonotype: A junction end diverges from the germline sequence, so it may reflect a read error. The chain links TRBV12-3 or TRBV12-4 to TRBJ1-1; TRBD1 matches at 9 bases. There are 15 residues in the CDR3. DNA of the CDR3: TGCGCCAGCAGCCCAAGGACAGGGGTGAACACTGAAGCTTTCTTT. Amino acid sequence: CASSPRTGVNTEAFF.

This chain connects TRBV2 to TRBJ1-6; D gene unclear. Trimming removed 2 bases from V and 1 base from J, with 6 bases in between. The CDR3 extends over 15 amino acids. Germline-derived CDR1 and CDR2 are SNHLY and FYNNEI. CDR3 nucleotides: TGTGCCAGCAGTGAAAGGCAGTCCTATAATTCACCCCTCCACTTT. Amino acid sequence: CASSERQSYNSPLHF.

The chain is built from TRBV2 and TRBJ1-6; 8 bases agree with TRBD1. Germline V gene lookup returns CDR1 SNHLY and CDR2 FYNNEI. This CDR3 is 15 amino acids long. V lost 4 bases to trimming and J lost 9 bases; unmatched junction nucleotides: 8. The DNA of the CDR3 is TGTGCCAGCAGTGGAGGACAGGGCAGCTTTTCACCCCTCCACTTT. Its protein product is CASSGGQGSFSPLHF. Complete variable domain (other parts from reference TRBV2 and TRBJ1-6): EPEVTQTPSHQVTQMGQEVILRCVPISNHLYFYWYRQILGQKVEFLVSFYNNEISEKSEIFDDQFSVERPDGSNFTLKIRSTKLEDSAMYFCASSGGQGSFSPLHFGNGTRLTVT.

The chain employs TRBV20-1 and TRBJ2-3, with a weak D call TRBD1 (6 bases). V gave up 1 base and J gave up 3 bases, with 11 bases separating them. CDR1 is DFQATT and CDR2 is SNEGSKA in the germline V gene (reference sequence). The CDR3 has 14 amino acids. The CDR3 is CSARGETGTDTQYF. The CDR3 bases are TGCAGTGCTAGAGGAGAGACAGGTACAGATACGCAGTATTTT.

The genes are TRBV7-8 and TRBJ2-5; TRBD2 aligns across 7 bases. Germline values: CDR1 SGHVS, CDR2 FQNEAQ. V was pared by 11 bases and J by 5 bases, with 8 bases of the junction left unmatched. This CDR3 contains 12 residues. The CDR3 DNA sequence: TGTGCCGGTGGGGGAGGGAGGGAGACCCAGTACTTC. It codes for CAGGGGRETQYF.

The rearrangement joins TRBV7-3 to TRBJ2-1; no clear D gene. Deletions cut 6 bases from V and 4 bases from J, with 13 bases between. Germline-derived CDR1 and CDR2 are SGHTA and FQGTGA. This CDR3 region has 14 residues. This CDR3 is CASRSLPQYNEQFF. CDR3 nucleotides: TGTGCCAGCAGGTCCCTCCCCCAGTACAATGAGCAGTTCTTC.

This chain joins TRBV7-9 and TRBJ2-1; 9 bases fit TRBD2. Germline CDR1 SEHNR, CDR2 FQNEAQ (reference sequence). V trimming: 4 bases; J trimming: 10 bases; junction bases outside the gene matches: 8. CDR3 length equals 14 residues. CDR3 residues: CASSSRLAATEQFF. CDR3 in DNA: TGTGCCAGCAGCTCCCGACTAGCGGCTACGGAGCAGTTCTTC.

The rearrangement links TRBV5-1 to TRBJ1-1; D gene uncertain. V was pared by 1 base and J by 6 bases, with 13 bases between. This CDR3 is 14 amino acids long. Germline values: CDR1 SGHRS, CDR2 YFSETQ. The chain's CDR3 is CASSLLEGGAEAFF. CDR3 DNA sequence: TGCGCCAGCAGCTTGCTCGAGGGTGGCGCTGAAGCTTTCTTT.

The chain combines TRBV2 with TRBJ1-1; TRBD1 might be the D (6 bases). Between the trimmed V and J ends, which lost 7 bases and 2 bases, there was a span of 11 bases. The germline gives CDR1 SNHLY, CDR2 FYNNEI. The CDR3 runs to 13 residues. The CDR3 region has the DNA TGTGCCAGCAATACGGACAGTAACACTGAAGCTTTCTTT. Its translation is CASNTDSNTEAFF.